This TCR beta chain was observed in a study of response to subunit inactivated influenza vaccine. This clonotype has at least ten counts. The antigen is undetermined. Germline loops: CDR1 LNHNV, CDR2 YYDKDF (reference sequence). CDR3 length: 14 amino acids. Trimming removed 0 bases from V and 4 bases from J, with 10 bases in between. TCRdb re-called the RT-PCR reads through MiXCR, storing one row per CDR3 protein. Of about 620,000 distinct CDR3 sequences in the sample, over 9.5% were seen once. Study conclusions and caveats: The authors put forward the suggestion that each seasonal influenza vaccination may bring in only a limited number of new T cells.

This TCR came from a man aged 50-60 years who received an inactivated influenza vaccine. The source was PBMCs from blood, collected on the day of vaccination. J is TRBJ2-7 and V is TRBV15; tentative D call: TRBD1 (6 bases). CDR3 loop: CATSREPQGYEQYF. The CDR3 region has the DNA TGTGCCACCAGCAGAGAACCACAGGGATACGAGCAGTACTTC. Supplemented by reference TRBV15 and TRBJ2-7, the full variable domain reads DAMVIQNPRYQVTQFGKPVTLSCSQTLNHNVMYWYQQKSSQAPKLLFHYYDKDFNNEADTPDNFQSRRPNTSFCFLDIRSPGLGDTAMYLCATSREPQGYEQYFGPGTRLTVT.